This T cell receptor (beta chain) was recovered during a study of vaccination and CD4 T cells after COVID-19. This sample's treatment: roughly nine-day PBMC culture with coronavirus spike peptide pools or control peptides (ViraFEST assay). With peptide pools, ViraFEST first expanded antigen-specific T cells and afterwards sequenced their TCRs. This clonotype was picked up one time. Its antigen is still unknown. The Oncomine TCR Beta short-read assay was what sequenced the DNA obtained from cultured CD4+ T cells. TCRdb fed the PCR reads into MiXCR, producing one record per CDR3 protein. The profile shows some 10,000 distinct CDR3 sequences, approximately 46% of them singletons. The TCR originated in a human donor who had recovered from COVID-19. The sequencing input was CD4+ T cells from blood, cultured in vitro.

The CDR3 region has the DNA TGCAGTGCTAGGGGGGTAGCTAACTATGGCTACACCTTC. It codes for CSARGVANYGYTF. The J gene is TRBJ1-2, the V gene TRBV20-1; a possible D gene is TRBD1 (5 bases). Germline assignment: CDR1 DFQATT and CDR2 SNEGSKA (reference sequence). CDR3 length equals 13 residues. Trimming took off 3 bases at V and 0 bases at J, with 8 bases between the two ends.